This T cell receptor beta chain came from a study of PD-1 blockade in classical Hodgkin lymphoma. The overall study: Patients got intravenous nivolumab 3 mg/kg every 2 weeks. Whole-study results and caveats: Diminished baseline TCR diversity has been reported in newly diagnosed patients relative to healthy donors.

The CDR3 has 15 residues. Trimming cost V 4 bases and J 4 bases, with 16 bases left between them. Germline CDR1 LNHDA, CDR2 SQIVND (reference sequence). With respect to this clone: What it binds is not known.

Repertoires were generated with immunoSEQ multiplex PCR, while TCRdb's copy carries only in-frame clones and drops some. The sample consists of about 36,000 clones, approximately 69% of them appearing once. Every single patient, without exception, relapsed after autologous stem cell transplantation, and brentuximab vedotin exposure varied. The receptor was derived from a human donor with classical Hodgkin lymphoma. Material: peripheral blood mononuclear cells (PBMCs), obtained before the second cycle of nivolumab. The rearrangement uses TRBV19 and TRBJ1-2; TRBD1 might be the D (6 bases). CDR3 in amino acids: CASSTFRQAGYGYTF. The CDR3 DNA sequence: TGTGCCAGTAGTACTTTCCGACAGGCGGGCTATGGCTACACCTTC.